The sample holds a few counts of the clone carrying this T cell receptor (beta chain). The CDR3 contains 16 residues. Germline CDR1 reads LNHDA; CDR2 reads SQIVND (reference sequence). V gave up 3 bases and J gave up 6 bases; unmatched junction bases: 10. This sample is part of a study of blood T cell repertoires in COVID-19. Study details: Sites in the United States, Italy and Spain provided acute and convalescent COVID-19 samples. T cells, B-cell-depleted T cells, or PBMCs provided the cDNA or gDNA that served as material.

Original processing methods: Amplification from reference gene primers served as the basis for estimated nucleated cell counts. Libraries were prepared by immunoSEQ multiplex PCR; TCRdb keeps only in-frame clonotypes and omits some of them. V, J and clone size derive from that table, while D and trimming were established from the DNA sequence. The sample records roughly 75,000 clones, about 79% being singletons. The sequencing input was peripheral blood. This chain connects TRBV19 to TRBJ1-5; 8 bases align to TRBD1. The TCR originated in a man aged 65 to 79 with acute or convalescent COVID-19. The CDR3 spells CASSIQGAKGGQPQHF. The CDR3 region has the DNA TGTGCCAGTAGTATCCAGGGGGCGAAAGGGGGTCAGCCCCAGCATTTT.